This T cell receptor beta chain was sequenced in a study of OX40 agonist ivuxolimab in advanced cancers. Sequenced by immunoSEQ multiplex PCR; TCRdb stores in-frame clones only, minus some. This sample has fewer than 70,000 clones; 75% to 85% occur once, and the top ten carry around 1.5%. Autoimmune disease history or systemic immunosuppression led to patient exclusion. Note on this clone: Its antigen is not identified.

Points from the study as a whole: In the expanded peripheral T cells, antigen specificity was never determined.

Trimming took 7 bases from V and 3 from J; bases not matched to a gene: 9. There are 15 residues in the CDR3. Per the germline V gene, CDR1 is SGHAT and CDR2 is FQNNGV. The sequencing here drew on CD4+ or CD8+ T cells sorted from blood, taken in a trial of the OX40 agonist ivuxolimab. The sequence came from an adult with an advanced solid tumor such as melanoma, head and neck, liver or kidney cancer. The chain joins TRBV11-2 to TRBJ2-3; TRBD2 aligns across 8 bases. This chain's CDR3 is CASKGGAGATDTQYF. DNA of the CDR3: TGTGCCAGCAAGGGTGGAGCGGGAGCTACAGATACGCAGTATTTT.